This TCR beta chain was sequenced in a study of identical twins. Study-wide findings and caveats: Low generation probability was overrepresented in out-of-frame alpha sequences shared by twins.

This clonotype has only a few counts. The antigen is unknown. Trimming took off 0 bases at V and 7 bases at J, with 7 bases between the two ends. CDR1 and CDR2 from the germline V gene are SGHTS and YDEGEE. There are 12 residues in the CDR3. A universal primer site was created by template switching, with the cDNA bearing unique molecular identifiers. MiXCR was run by TCRdb on the 5' RACE reads, yielding one entry per CDR3 protein. The sample gives under 900,000 distinct CDR3 sequences, over 15% of which show up once; over 10% is in the top ten. These data also formed part of another study, on T cells expressing NK-cell markers.

V is TRBV5-8 and J is TRBJ1-1; D not resolved. The sequenced material came from PBMCs. The clonotype originates from a woman in her late teens or twenties in good health. The CDR3 reads CASSLGRVEAFF. The CDR3, as DNA: TGTGCCAGCAGCTTGGGTCGGGTTGAAGCTTTCTTT. The full variable domain, completed using reference TRBV5-8 and TRBJ1-1, is EAGVTQSPTHLIKTRGQQATLRCSPISGHTSVYWYQQALGLGLQFLLWYDEGEERNRGNFPPRFSGRQFPNYSSELNVNALELEDSALYLCASSLGRVEAFFGQGTRLTVV.